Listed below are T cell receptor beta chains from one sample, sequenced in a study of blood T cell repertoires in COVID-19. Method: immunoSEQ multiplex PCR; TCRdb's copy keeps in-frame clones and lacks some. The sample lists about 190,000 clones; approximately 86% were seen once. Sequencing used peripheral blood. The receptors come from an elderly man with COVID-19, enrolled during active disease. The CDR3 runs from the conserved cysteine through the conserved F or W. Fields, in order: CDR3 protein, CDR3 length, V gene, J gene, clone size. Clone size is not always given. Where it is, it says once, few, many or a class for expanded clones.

CDR3 protein: CASSAVLGGTEAFF
CDR3 length: 14
V gene: TRBV2
J gene: TRBJ1-1
clone size: .

CDR3 protein: CASSQVGRHEQYF
CDR3 length: 13
V gene: TRBV3-1/TRBV3-2
J gene: TRBJ2-7
clone size: .

CDR3 protein: CASSVRPGQGADTQYF
CDR3 length: 16
V gene: TRBV18
J gene: TRBJ2-3
clone size: .

CDR3 protein: CATSGSGGSYNEQFF
CDR3 length: 15
V gene: TRBV15
J gene: TRBJ2-1
clone size: .

CDR3 protein: CASSPGAAPDGGYTF
CDR3 length: 15
V gene: TRBV18
J gene: TRBJ1-2
clone size: once

CDR3 protein: CASSVDRDTPAGGYTF
CDR3 length: 16
V gene: TRBV9
J gene: TRBJ1-2
clone size: .

CDR3 protein: CASSPILEGPDTQYF
CDR3 length: 15
V gene: TRBV18
J gene: TRBJ2-3
clone size: .

CDR3 protein: CASSIDRGTYGYTF
CDR3 length: 14
V gene: TRBV19
J gene: TRBJ1-2
clone size: few

CDR3 protein: CASSSPGDNQPQHF
CDR3 length: 14
V gene: TRBV6-1
J gene: TRBJ1-5
clone size: once

CDR3 protein: CASGPPWAGESYNEQFF
CDR3 length: 17
V gene: TRBV12-5
J gene: TRBJ2-1
clone size: .

CDR3 protein: CASSAGTGKAPYEQYF
CDR3 length: 16
V gene: TRBV19
J gene: TRBJ2-7
clone size: .

CDR3 protein: CASSLTGFGDEQYF
CDR3 length: 14
V gene: TRBV9
J gene: TRBJ2-7
clone size: .

CDR3 protein: CASSLQGLAYEQYF
CDR3 length: 14
V gene: TRBV5-1
J gene: TRBJ2-7
clone size: many

CDR3 protein: CASSSRPGYSYNEQFF
CDR3 length: 16
V gene: TRBV7-3
J gene: TRBJ2-1
clone size: .

CDR3 protein: CAISESTGWETQYF
CDR3 length: 14
V gene: TRBV10-3
J gene: TRBJ2-5
clone size: .